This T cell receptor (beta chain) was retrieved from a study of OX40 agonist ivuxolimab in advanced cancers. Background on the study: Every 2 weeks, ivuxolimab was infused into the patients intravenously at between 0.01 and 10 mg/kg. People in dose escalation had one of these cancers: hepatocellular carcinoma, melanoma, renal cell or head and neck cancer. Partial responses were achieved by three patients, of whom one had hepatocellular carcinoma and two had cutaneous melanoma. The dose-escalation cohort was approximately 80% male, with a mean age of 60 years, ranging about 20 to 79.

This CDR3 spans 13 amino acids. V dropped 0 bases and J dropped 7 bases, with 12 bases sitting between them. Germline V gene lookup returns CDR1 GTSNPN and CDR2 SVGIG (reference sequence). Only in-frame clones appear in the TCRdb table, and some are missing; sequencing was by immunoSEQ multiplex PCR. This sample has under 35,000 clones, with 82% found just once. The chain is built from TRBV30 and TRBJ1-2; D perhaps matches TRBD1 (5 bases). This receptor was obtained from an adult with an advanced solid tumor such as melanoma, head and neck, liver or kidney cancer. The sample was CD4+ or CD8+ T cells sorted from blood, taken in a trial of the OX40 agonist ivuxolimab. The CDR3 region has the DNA TGTGCCTGGAGTGTAAGCAGGGCCGGTGGCTACACCTTC. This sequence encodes CAWSVSRAGGYTF.